One sample yielded the 15 T cell receptor beta chains listed below, sequenced in a study of blood T cell repertoires in COVID-19 (dated by TCRdb to 2018 to 2020). The library relied on the immunoSEQ multiplex PCR assay. TCRdb stores this immuneACCESS table with in-frame sequences only. Part of the clones is absent; in the studies checked, under half of the shortfall reflects unresolved V genes, and no reason is known for the rest. The sample has about 170,000 clones on record, around 83% of them singletons. Jointly, the top ten make up roughly 4% of the sample. Sample: PBMCs or T cells enriched from blood (not recorded which). The source of these receptors is a woman aged 50 to 60 in a cohort exposed to, infected with or recovered from COVID-19 (not recorded which).

The chain recombines TRBV2 with TRBJ2-1; TRBD1 matches at 9 bases. The CDR3 has 16 residues. J was trimmed by 5 bases and V by 6 bases; bases with no gene match: 11. Germline CDR1 reads SNHLY; CDR2 reads FYNNEI. The CDR3 bases are TGTGCCAGCAGCCCGGGACAGGGATTTGCCGACAATGAGCAGTTCTTC. Translating it yields CASSPGQGFADNEQFF.

The J gene is TRBJ2-7, the V gene TRBV29-1; no clear D gene. The germline V gene has CDR1 SQVTM and CDR2 ANQGSEA. V was cut by 1 base and J by 3 bases, with 7 bases left in between. The CDR3 consists of 12 residues. CDR3 sequence reads: CSVEGGGYEQYF. The CDR3 DNA reads as TGCAGCGTTGAAGGCGGCGGCTACGAGCAGTACTTC.

This clone was observed a handful of times. J is TRBJ1-5 and V is TRBV4-3; a possible D gene is TRBD1 (5 bases). The CDR3 spans 18 residues. Germline CDR1 and CDR2: LGHNA and YSLEER. The V end was cut by 1 base, the J end by 2 bases, with 18 bases between. CDR3 nucleotides: TGCGCCAGCAGCCAAGGGACATTCGTCACGAATGGCAATCAGCCCCAGCATTTT. Amino acid sequence: CASSQGTFVTNGNQPQHF.

This clone was counted a few times. V gene TRBV6-6 combines with J gene TRBJ1-2, with 8 bases aligning to TRBD1. The CDR3 sequence is 14 residues long. Germline trimming cut 4 bases from V and 1 base from J; bases unmatched to any gene: 2. Germline CDR1 MNHNY, CDR2 SVGAGI (reference sequence). The CDR3 nucleotides read TGTGCCAGCAGTTTCGGACAGGGTAACTATGGCTACACCTTC. This translates into CASSFGQGNYGYTF.

The chain has TRBV28 and TRBJ2-2; the D is unclear. In germline, CDR1 is MDHEN, CDR2 SYDVKM. V gave up 5 bases and J gave up 6 bases, with 7 bases separating them. The CDR3 sequence is 12 residues long. CDR3 amino acids: CASSLGPGELFF. DNA for the CDR3: TGTGCCAGCAGTCTAGGTCCCGGGGAGCTGTTTTTT. Filled out from reference TRBV28 and TRBJ2-2, the complete variable domain reads DVKVTQSSRYLVKRTGEKVFLECVQDMDHENMFWYRQDPGLGLRLIYFSYDVKMKEKGDIPEGYSVSREKKERFSLILESASTNQTSMYLCASSLGPGELFFGEGSRLTVL.

A remark on this clone: Other nucleotide sequences in the sample specify the same CDR3. The CDR3 DNA reads as TGTGCCAGCAGTGAAGGCCAACAGTTCTCTGGAAACACCATATATTTT. This encodes CASSEGQQFSGNTIYF. The chain carries TRBV2 and TRBJ1-3; D is unclear. V lost 1 base, J lost 0 bases, and 10 bases lay in between. The CDR3 runs 16 residues. The germline V gene has CDR1 SNHLY and CDR2 FYNNEI. The full variable domain, rest sourced from reference TRBV2 and TRBJ1-3, is EPEVTQTPSHQVTQMGQEVILRCVPISNHLYFYWYRQILGQKVEFLVSFYNNEISEKSEIFDDQFSVERPDGSNFTLKIRSTKLEDSAMYFCASSEGQQFSGNTIYFGEGSWLTVV.

V and J are TRBV28 and TRBJ2-7, with D perhaps matching TRBD1 (5 bases). In germline, CDR1 is MDHEN, CDR2 SYDVKM. The CDR3 loop spans 18 amino acids. Trimming left V 2 bases short and J 2 bases short, with 22 bases between. The CDR3 region has the DNA TGTGCCAGCAGTTTACCCCCCCAGGGCCTGACCCCTACCTACGAGCAGTACTTC. Amino acid sequence: CASSLPPQGLTPTYEQYF. The complete variable domain, with remaining parts taken from reference TRBV28 and TRBJ2-7, reads DVKVTQSSRYLVKRTGEKVFLECVQDMDHENMFWYRQDPGLGLRLIYFSYDVKMKEKGDIPEGYSVSREKKERFSLILESASTNQTSMYLCASSLPPQGLTPTYEQYFGPGTRLTVT.

At least ten counts were recorded for this clone. The chain joins TRBV5-1 to TRBJ1-6; D uncertain. CDR3 length equals 14 residues. Germline V lookup: CDR1 SGHRS, CDR2 YFSETQ. Trimming shortened V by 5 bases and J by 8 bases, and 14 bases separated the two germline ends. DNA for the CDR3: TGCGCCAGCAGAATAGAGTACGGGGATTCACCCCTCCACTTT. Translation gives CASRIEYGDSPLHF.

The chain employs TRBV6-5 and TRBJ1-5, with 7 bases lining up with TRBD1. Per germline, CDR1 MNHEY and CDR2 SVGAGI. Trimming took 4 bases from V and 3 from J; bases not matched to a gene: 6. The CDR3 has 15 amino acids. CDR3 sequence: CASSLGQATNQPQHF. The DNA for the CDR3 is TGTGCCAGCAGTTTAGGACAGGCCACCAATCAGCCCCAGCATTTT.

J is TRBJ1-2 and V is TRBV1; whether TRBD1, the table's D call, matches the DNA was not checked. TRBV1 is classified as a pseudogene. The CDR3 totals 17 residues. The CDR3 protein is CTSSHSGTGNRSYGYTF. The CDR3 DNA is TGCACCAGCAGCCATTCCGGGACAGGGAATAGGAGCTATGGTTACACCTTC.

The genes are TRBV29-1 and TRBJ1-1, with D maybe TRBD1 (5 bases). The length of the CDR3 is 13 residues. Trimming stripped 4 bases from V and 3 bases from J, with 12 bases between. The germline CDR1 and CDR2 sequences are SQVTM and ANQGSEA. CDR3 in amino acids: CSVAQGPDTEAFF. The DNA for the CDR3 is TGCAGCGTTGCCCAGGGTCCGGACACTGAAGCTTTCTTT.

The chain couples TRBV28 to TRBJ1-3; TRBD1 matches 7 bases. From germline, CDR1 is MDHEN and CDR2 SYDVKM. The CDR3 contains 16 residues. With 2 bases clipped from V and 5 bases from J, the junction kept 9 bases outside the gene matches. Here the CDR3 DNA reads TGTGCCAGCAGTTTAAGACAGGGTGGGATTCGAAACACCATATATTTT. Protein sequence: CASSLRQGGIRNTIYF.

This clone was seen a handful of times. The genes are TRBV7-2 and TRBJ2-1; D is unclear. This CDR3 region has 14 residues. V was shortened by 1 base and J by 10 bases, with 14 bases between the two germline ends. Germline V CDR1 and CDR2: SGHTA, FQGNSA. This CDR3 reads CASSLERSLAEQFF. The DNA of the CDR3 is TGTGCCAGCAGCTTAGAACGTTCTCTGGCCGAGCAGTTCTTC.

The chain is built from TRBV30 and TRBJ2-7; D is uncertain. Per germline, CDR1 GTSNPN and CDR2 SVGIG (reference sequence). This CDR3 comprises 13 residues. The CDR3 is CAVERLSSYEQYF. As DNA, the CDR3 is TGTGCAGTGGAGCGTCTAAGCTCCTACGAGCAGTACTTC.

This chain joins TRBV6-5 and TRBJ2-4; tentative D call: TRBD2 (6 bases). V dropped 7 bases and J dropped 6 bases, with 19 bases sitting between them. Germline V CDR1 and CDR2: MNHEY, SVGAGI. This CDR3 has 15 residues. The CDR3 protein is CASTPGRGRGNIQYF. CDR3 nucleotide sequence: TGTGCCAGCACTCCCGGCCGGGGGAGAGGAAACATTCAGTACTTC.